This T cell receptor (beta chain) was sequenced for a study of cytomegalovirus exposure and HLA in healthy donors (TCRdb year 2017). Study-level background: According to an earlier analysis of around 600 of the donors, about 190 million T cells yielded 90 million to 140 million unique TCR beta sequences and about 300 Gb of sequence data. In addition to the first cohort of about 650 subjects, a separate validation cohort of some 120 different subjects was used. A later analysis re-analyzed previously published TCR beta repertoires from approximately 700 donors and added high-resolution HLA genotyping to study TCR occurrence patterns. A few DR-DQ haplotypes were treated as single units for association and clustering because of strong linkage in the cohort. The study was designed to test whether signatures of past pathogen exposure could be identified by cataloging public T cell receptors. Alongside the repertoire data, information on donor age, sex, ethnicity and CMV serostatus was compiled. To decide whether each TCR beta V gene segment behaved as functional or pseudogenic, an earlier analysis of 587 of the donors relied on high-throughput TCR beta sequencing. Every discovery cohort repertoire had been produced on one sequencing platform. In the later analysis, no new phenotypic data were used to find candidate immune exposures; instead, reliance was placed on TCR beta sequences and their occurrence across donors. Typing coverage differed by locus: A, B, C, DRB1 and DQB1 were typed in about 629-630 donors, DQA1 in 500 to 550, DPA1 in 600 to 610, and DPB1 in 472. Across roughly 420 genotyped donors of the cohort, an average of about 200,000 unique TCR beta nucleotide sequences per donor were sequenced, and approximately 17% of those sequences were non-productive. HLA typing included class I and class II loci at four-digit resolution. The genetic ancestry cluster associated with self-reported Caucasian donors included about 84% of the roughly 400 genotyped donors. Using immunosequencing, the study profiled T cell repertoires from about 610 subjects and related those repertoires to cytomegalovirus serostatus. In a later genetic analysis, genome-wide SNP genotypes for about three fifths of the 666 donors were used, and that subset was treated as a discovery cohort. High-throughput TCR immunosequencing, statistical association of individual TCRs with disease status, and machine learning were combined to predict cytomegalovirus infection status. An early release covering around 630 HLA-typed donors comprised about 310 gigabases of sequencing data and around 80 million unique TCR sequences. Points the paper makes about the study in general: Three of the identified cytomegalovirus-associated TCR beta chains were confirmed in vitro to be specific for cytomegalovirus antigens. A later analysis found that TCR association rates varied across HLA loci, with DRB1 alleles showing the most associated TCRs and HLA-C alleles the fewest. Strong co-occurrence of HLA alleles, especially DR and DQ, made assigning TCR associations to individual alleles difficult. In a later genetic analysis, a missense DCLRE1C variant was associated with V-gene and J-gene trimming of TCR beta chains, and the association was replicated in an independent cohort. The only immune exposure information available for the cohort was CMV serostatus. A group of highly shared sequence variants was considered likely to be a technical artifact of the sequencing pipeline. In the study, 150 to 200 TCR beta chains were listed as associated with cytomegalovirus. The cohort was sequenced for TCR beta chains only, and without alpha or paired-chain data the features that could be detected were limited. A further reported finding was that TCR beta sequences accurately predicted the HLA-A and HLA-B alleles for most subjects in the first cohort. Several of the top co-occurrence clusters appeared to be linked to parvovirus B19, influenza, CMV and Epstein-Barr virus, according to a later analysis. In an earlier analysis of several hundred of the donors, most TCR beta V segments were observed in productive rearrangements about 87% or about 30% of the time, broadly matching IMGT annotations. In a later analysis, HLA-associated TCR beta chains showed more clonal expansion and lower generation probabilities than non-associated chains that were equally common. Presence/absence analyses assumed roughly uniform sequencing depth across donors, an assumption that may not hold. A later analysis associated 16,951 TCR beta sequences with specific HLA alleles at a false discovery rate of 0.05. Linkage disequilibrium might explain the correlated functional status among segregating V segments, but an unknown experimental factor could not be ruled out. Because HLA typing was unavailable for some donors at each locus, only the typed subset was used in association tests. It was suggested by the authors that the approach could potentially be generalized to other disease states and immunological phenotypes. A later genetic analysis reported fewer N-insertions in productive TCRs among donors in an Asian-associated ancestry cluster than the roughly 650-donor mean. In a later analysis, most CMV-associated TCR beta chains were found to appear HLA-restricted, with HLA associations seemingly driven largely by CMV exposure. The classifier was reported to diagnose cytomegalovirus status with high specificity and sensitivity in both the original and validation cohorts. The earlier analysis of around 600 of the donors excluded approximately 17 rarely observed V segments, including chromosome 9 orphons, because counts were too low. Across donors, most TCR sequences were observed very rarely, whereas some public TCRs were present in many individuals.

Library generation was performed with the immunoSEQ multiplex PCR assay. For the multiplex PCR, a mixture combining 60 forward primers for TCR Vbeta segments and 13 reverse primers for TCR Jbeta segments was used. Amplification of the CDR3 region of rearranged TCR beta genes was performed with a multiplex PCR assay on genomic DNA. The Illumina HiSeq System was used to sequence the amplified TCR beta libraries as 87-base-pair reads. Under the source paper's analysis protocol: A later analysis tallied 75 million to 95 million unique TCR beta chains across the 700 or so repertoires, and 10 million to 11 million of those chains were shared by two or more donors. A nearest-neighbor algorithm error-corrected the raw reads and collapsed the reads into unique sequences, merging closely related sequences to remove PCR and sequencing errors. To assign V, D and J gene segments, CDR3 sequences were aligned to IMGT reference sequences. For a sequence to be retained, a match of at least six nucleotides to both a V gene segment and a J gene segment was required. A rearrangement counted as productive if the CDR3 had no stop codons and remained in frame with V and J, and every other rearrangement counted as non-productive. CDR3 was defined according to IMGT convention as the region running from the second conserved V-encoded cysteine to the conserved J-encoded phenylalanine. The earlier analysis of 550 to 650 of the donors excluded any sequence lacking an unambiguous match to a single V gene segment. An earlier analysis of a few hundred of the donors called V segments functional above 56.7% productive rearrangements and segregating when the between-donor standard deviation exceeded 5%. A statistical classification framework was built to diagnose cytomegalovirus status from the catalog of TCR beta chain sequences. In a later analysis, TCR nucleotide sequences were compared against IMGT/GENE-DB human TR gene sequences so that V and J genes could be assigned. The TCRdist pipeline was used in a later analysis to assign CDR3 sequences and most-parsimonious VDJ recombination scenarios. A later analysis defined each TCR beta chain by its CDR3 amino acid sequence plus V-gene family, and excluded reads lacking a unique V-gene family. In a later analysis, around 650 highly shared, low-generation-probability nucleotide sequences were removed to address suspected cross-contamination and a sequencing artifact. For each public chain, a later analysis derived a clonal expansion index from normalized ranks of inferred template counts within each repertoire. A later analysis computed generation probabilities with a VDJ recombination model fitted to out-of-frame rearrangements, and checked the results against IGoR. In a later analysis, TCR-TCR, TCR-HLA and TCR-CMV co-occurrence was scored with hypergeometric tests, and a repertoire-size bias correction was applied to TCR pairs. A later analysis estimated false discovery rates by permuting HLA or CMV assignments 20 times. A later analysis grouped co-occurring TCRs with DBSCAN, adding TCRdist sequence similarity when clustering within HLA-allele-positive subsets. Co-occurrence clustering excluded repertoires with fewer than 30,000 or more than 120,000 public chains, plus five with anomalous nucleotide sharing. Held by TCRdb, this immuneACCESS table contains in-frame sequences only and omits some clones. Under half of the omission traces to an unresolved V gene where checked; the cause of the rest is unknown. The V and J calls and clone size are taken from that table; D and trimming were inferred from the DNA. Present in this sample are around 170,000 clones, about four fifths of which were seen just once. The ten most abundant clones make up 1% of the sample.

The cohort comprised 670 or so healthy bone marrow donors. At the time of sampling, all cohort members were nominally healthy, though unrecorded immune exposures were likely present. The donor tested CMV seropositive, placing the donor among the 310 or so seropositive members of the cohort. Every donor gave a peripheral blood sample, and the peripheral blood mononuclear cells from that sample were used for TCR beta sequencing. Genomic DNA was extracted from the blood cell samples with the Qiagen DNeasy Blood Extraction Kit. A note on this clone: Its antigen is still unknown. At one boundary the junction diverges from the germline segment, which might be a read error.

Sequencing was carried out using PBMCs. The clonotype originates from a woman in her fifties or sixties in good health and CMV-seropositive.

Here the CDR3 is given as CASSPGTGSTDTQYF. The DNA sequence follows: TGTGCTAGCAGCCCCGGGACAGGTAGCACAGATACGCAGTATTTT. The chain was built from TRBV7-7 and TRBJ2-3, and TRBD1 aligns with 8 junction nucleotides. The CDR3 spans 15 residues, from the cysteine through the phenylalanine. Only the CDR3 region is kept as DNA, spanning 45 bases read in frame from base 1. Taken from the germline V gene (reference sequence), the CDR1 and CDR2 loops are SSHAT and FNYEAQ.